This record looks at one TCR beta chain sequence and its context. This sample was included in a study of blood T cell repertoires in COVID-19. Clones were sequenced by immunoSEQ multiplex PCR, and TCRdb holds only the in-frame ones, with some missing. This sample has some 56,000 clones, with 81% found just once. The CDR3 is 15 amino acids. Germline-derived CDR1 and CDR2 are SGHRS and YFSETQ. J gave up 8 bases and V 4 bases, and 8 bases lay outside the gene matches. The sequence derives from an elderly woman with active or convalescent COVID-19. Sequenced sample: peripheral blood. This sequence joins TRBV5-1 and TRBJ1-6, with 8 bases aligning to TRBD1. CDR3 DNA: TGCGCCAGCAGCGCCGGACAGGGCTGGGATTCACCCCTCCACTTT. Translating it yields CASSAGQGWDSPLHF.